Sequencing of this T cell receptor (beta chain) was carried out in a study of CD8 T cells in Susac syndrome. Germline V gene lookup returns CDR1 ENHRY and CDR2 SYGVKD. The J segment lost 3 bases and the V segment lost 6 bases, leaving 11 bases of the junction unmatched. There are 17 residues in the CDR3. Blood CD8+ and CD4+ T cells underwent high-throughput TCR beta sequencing. Random-hexamer reverse transcription was applied to roughly 0.5 to 1 ug RNA. Amplification of TCR beta CDR3 by immunoSEQ multiplex PCR spanned 54 Vbeta and 13 Jbeta. TCRdb re-called the immunoSEQ multiplex PCR reads with MiXCR, one entry per CDR3 protein. The data show some 200,000 distinct CDR3 sequences, 95% seen once.

Sequencing was carried out using CD8+ T cells from PBMCs. The chain recombines TRBV10-3 with TRBJ2-3; TRBD2 agrees at 11 bases. This sequence originates from a human donor with Susac syndrome. CDR3 residues: CAIREASGGPATDTQYF. CDR3 bases: TGTGCCATCAGGGAGGCTAGCGGGGGGCCGGCAACAGATACGCAGTATTTT.